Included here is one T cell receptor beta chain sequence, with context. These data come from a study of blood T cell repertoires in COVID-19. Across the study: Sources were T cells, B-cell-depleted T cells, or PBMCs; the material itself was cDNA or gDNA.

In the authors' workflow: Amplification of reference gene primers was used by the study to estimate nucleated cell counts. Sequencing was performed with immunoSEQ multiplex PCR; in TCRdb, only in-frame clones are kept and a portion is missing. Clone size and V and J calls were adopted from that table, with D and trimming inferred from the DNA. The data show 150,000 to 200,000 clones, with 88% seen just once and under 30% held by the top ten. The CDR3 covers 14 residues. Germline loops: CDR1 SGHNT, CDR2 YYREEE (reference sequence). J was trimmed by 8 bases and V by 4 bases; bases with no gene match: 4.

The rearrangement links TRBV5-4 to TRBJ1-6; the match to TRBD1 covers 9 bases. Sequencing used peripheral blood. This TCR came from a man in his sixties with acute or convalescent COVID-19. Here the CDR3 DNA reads TGTGCCAGCAGCCCGTGGGACAGGGATTCACCCCTCCACTTT. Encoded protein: CASSPWDRDSPLHF.